One sample yielded the 29 T cell receptor beta chains listed below, sequenced in a study of Ad26.COV2.S vaccination and SARS-CoV-2 variants. The treatment was: some 20 received Ad26.COV2.S at low or high dose, single or two shots; a few received placebo; per-sample allocation not given. Samples analyzed were those drawn on day 63 after the first vaccine or placebo injection. Method: immunoSEQ multiplex PCR; TCRdb's copy keeps in-frame clones and lacks some. The profile shows 450,000 to 550,000 clones, approximately 90% of them singletons. The sample was peripheral blood, taken in a trial of Ad26.COV2.S vaccine versus placebo. These receptors all stem from a person aged 18-60 years who received the Ad26.COV2.S COVID-19 vaccine or a placebo.

V and J are TRBV6-5 and TRBJ2-7, with a possible D match to TRBD2 (6 bases). V lost 8 bases and J lost 3, with 14 bases in between. CDR3 size: 13 residues. Per germline, CDR1 MNHEY and CDR2 SVGAGI. CDR3 loop: CASRESRLYEQYF. The CDR3 DNA reads as TGTGCCAGCCGGGAGTCGCGTCTCTACGAGCAGTACTTC.

The CDR3 DNA sequence: TGTGCCAGCAGTTACTCCCAGGGCCCAAGCTATGGCTACACCTTC. Protein sequence: CASSYSQGPSYGYTF. The V gene is TRBV6-5, the J gene TRBJ1-2; possibly TRBD1 for D (5 bases). CDR3 length: 15 amino acids. V was pared by 0 bases and J by 4 bases, with 12 bases between. CDR1 and CDR2 from the germline V gene are MNHEY and SVGAGI.

The chain joins TRBV7-2 to TRBJ2-1; 7 bases match TRBD1. Per the germline V gene, CDR1 is SGHTA and CDR2 is FQGNSA. This CDR3 region has 12 residues. The V segment lost 5 bases and the J segment 10 bases; nucleotides outside the gene matches: 5. CDR3 DNA sequence: TGTGCCAGCAGCCAAGACAGGGTCGAGCAGTTCTTC. It translates to CASSQDRVEQFF.

The sample holds a few counts of this clone. The chain is built from TRBV5-4 and TRBJ1-3; D unclear. The CDR3 is 15 residues long. Germline lookup yields CDR1 SGHNT and CDR2 YYREEE (reference sequence). Between the trimmed V and J ends, which lost 4 bases and 4 bases, there was a span of 15 bases. The CDR3 loop reads CASSIGNSWGNTIYF. The CDR3 region has the DNA TGTGCCAGCAGCATTGGGAACTCGTGGGGAAACACCATATATTTT.

The chain joins TRBV2 to TRBJ1-1; no clear D gene. The V gene's germline CDR1 is SNHLY and CDR2 FYNNEI. The CDR3 contains 13 residues. The V end was cut by 4 bases, the J end by 6 bases, with 12 bases between. The CDR3 DNA reads as TGTGCCAGCAGTGGAACATCGGGTTCTGAAGCTTTCTTT. Translating gives CASSGTSGSEAFF.

J is TRBJ1-1 and V is TRBV9; no reliable D call. V shed 4 bases and J shed 7 bases, with 17 bases lying between them. The CDR3 runs to 14 residues. Germline CDR1 SGDLS, CDR2 YYNGEE. CDR3: CASSPDAGHLEAFF. The DNA of the CDR3 is TGTGCCAGCAGCCCCGACGCCGGGCACCTTGAAGCTTTCTTT.

V is TRBV5-1 and J is TRBJ2-1, with 7 nucleotides matching TRBD1. This CDR3 has 13 amino acids. CDR1 is SGHRS, CDR2 YFSETQ, per germline. With 0 bases clipped from V and 8 bases from J, the junction kept 2 bases outside the gene matches. CDR3 region: CASSLAGTDEQFF. In DNA form, the CDR3 reads TGCGCCAGCAGCTTGGCCGGGACAGATGAGCAGTTCTTC.

V usage is TRBV30 and J usage is TRBJ1-3; D possibly corresponds to TRBD1 (5 bases). CDR1 is GTSNPN and CDR2 is SVGIG in the germline V gene (reference sequence). This CDR3 has 14 amino acids. The V gene lost 1 base and the J gene lost 3 bases, with 10 bases spanning the gap. DNA of the CDR3: TGTGCCTGGAGTGAAGGGAGGGGTGGAAACACCATATATTTT. The encoded protein is CAWSEGRGGNTIYF.

The rearrangement links TRBV5-1 to TRBJ2-7; D is perhaps TRBD1 (6 bases). Trimming cost V 1 base and J 9 bases, with 11 bases left between them. This CDR3 contains 12 residues. Germline values: CDR1 SGHRS, CDR2 YFSETQ. This CDR3 is CASSLQGRSQYF. The DNA for the CDR3 is TGCGCCAGCAGCTTGCAGGGGCGCTCGCAGTACTTC.

V is TRBV4-1 and J is TRBJ2-7, with 7 bases fitting TRBD1. Germline trimming cut 0 bases from V and 2 bases from J; bases unmatched to any gene: 4. This CDR3 spans 15 amino acids. Germline V lookup: CDR1 MGHRA, CDR2 YSYEKL. Here the CDR3 reads CASSQENRGPYEQYF. The CDR3 DNA reads TGCGCCAGCAGCCAAGAAAACAGGGGCCCCTACGAGCAGTACTTC.

The rearrangement uses TRBV30 and TRBJ1-6; D unresolved. Germline V CDR1 and CDR2: GTSNPN, SVGIG (reference sequence). The ends were cut back, 0 bases at V and 10 bases at J, with 13 bases in the middle. The CDR3 sequence is 14 residues long. The CDR3 nucleotides are TGTGCCTGGAGTGTAGGCGGCTCATGGTCACCCCTCCACTTT. Residues: CAWSVGGSWSPLHF.

J is TRBJ2-3 and V is TRBV7-6; tentative D call: TRBD1 (6 bases). CDR3 size: 16 residues. The V gene lost 5 bases and the J gene lost 6 bases, with 21 bases spanning the gap. Germline CDR1 is SGHVS and CDR2 is FNYEAQ. CDR3 DNA sequence: TGTGCCAGCAGCGAGGGGGTAATTAATTTGTTGGATACGCAGTATTTT. It codes for CASSEGVINLLDTQYF. The variable domain in full, completed from reference TRBV7-6 and TRBJ2-3, reads GAGVSQSPRYKVTKRGQDVALRCDPISGHVSLYWYRQALGQGPEFLTYFNYEAQQDKSGLPNDRFSAERPEGSISTLTIQRTEQRDSAMYRCASSEGVINLLDTQYFGPGTRLTVL.

The chain recombines TRBV28 with TRBJ2-7; TRBD2 matches 12 bases. The germline CDR1 and CDR2 sequences are MDHEN and SYDVKM. Germline trimming cut 4 bases from V and 4 bases from J; bases unmatched to any gene: 8. CDR3 size: 16 residues. The CDR3 DNA reads TGTGCCAGCAGTTCAGGAACTAGCGGGAGGATATACGAGCAGTACTTC. This encodes CASSSGTSGRIYEQYF.

This chain uses TRBV9 with TRBJ1-1, with a possible D match to TRBD1 (6 bases). Trimming took off 4 bases at V and 0 bases at J, with 16 bases between the two ends. The CDR3 totals 16 residues. In germline, CDR1 is SGDLS, CDR2 YYNGEE. The CDR3 nucleotides read TGTGCCAGCAGCCCCCGGGGACACGTATTGAACACTGAAGCTTTCTTT. This codes for CASSPRGHVLNTEAFF. The full variable domain, with the rest looked up from reference TRBV9 and TRBJ1-1, is DSGVTQTPKHLITATGQRVTLRCSPRSGDLSVYWYQQSLDQGLQFLIQYYNGEERAKGNILERFSAQQFPDLHSELNLSSLELGDSALYFCASSPRGHVLNTEAFFGQGTRLTVV.

J is TRBJ1-5 and V is TRBV19, with a weak D call TRBD1 (5 bases). The CDR3 runs to 17 residues. CDR1 and CDR2 from the germline V gene are LNHDA and SQIVND (reference sequence). V dropped 3 bases and J dropped 0 bases, with 15 bases sitting between them. CDR3 sequence (DNA): TGTGCCAGTAGTATTAGAAAGGGGACTTATAGCAATCAGCCCCAGCATTTT. Its protein product is CASSIRKGTYSNQPQHF.

This chain connects TRBV6-2 or TRBV6-3 to TRBJ2-1, with D unclear. This CDR3 contains 15 residues. CDR1 is MNHEY and CDR2 is SVGEGT in the germline V gene. Between the trimmed V and J ends, which lost 0 bases and 3 bases, there was a span of 9 bases. The CDR3 nucleotides are TGTGCCAGCAGTTACTCGACTGGATACTACAATGAGCAGTTCTTC. Amino acid sequence: CASSYSTGYYNEQFF.

The chain carries TRBV19 and TRBJ1-2, with TRBD1 matching 8 bases. This CDR3 has 13 residues. The germline gives CDR1 LNHDA, CDR2 SQIVND (reference sequence). Trimming cost V 11 bases and J 4 bases; bases outside gene matches: 9. CDR3 coding DNA: TGTGCCTCTAAGGCAGGGGGCTTCTATGGCTACACCTTC. Its protein is CASKAGGFYGYTF. The full variable domain, rest sourced from reference TRBV19 and TRBJ1-2, is DGGITQSPKYLFRKEGQNVTLSCEQNLNHDAMYWYRQDPGQGLRLIYYSQIVNDFQKGDIAEGYSVSREKKESFPLTVTSAQKNPTAFYLCASKAGGFYGYTFGSGTRLTVV.

This clone was seen a few times. The chain carries TRBV7-3 and TRBJ2-2; 13 bases map to TRBD2. This CDR3 is 19 amino acids long. Trimming took 3 bases from V and 6 from J; bases not matched to a gene: 13. Germline assignment: CDR1 SGHTA and CDR2 FQGTGA. This chain's CDR3 is CASSFPGLAGVGWAGELFF. The DNA for the CDR3 is TGTGCCAGCAGCTTTCCAGGACTAGCGGGAGTAGGTTGGGCCGGGGAGCTGTTTTTT.

The chain carries TRBV9 and TRBJ2-1, with 8 bases fitting TRBD2. Germline CDR1 is SGDLS and CDR2 is YYNGEE. CDR3 size: 15 residues. J gave up 7 bases and V 0 bases, and 6 bases lay outside the gene matches. The CDR3 DNA is TGTGCCAGCAGCGTAGTTTCAAGCGGGGGAAATGAGCAGTTCTTC. It yields the protein CASSVVSSGGNEQFF.

The J gene is TRBJ2-7, the V gene TRBV14; D is unresolved. The V gene lost 1 base and the J gene lost 2 bases, with 6 bases spanning the gap. CDR3 size: 13 residues. The germline CDR1 and CDR2 sequences are SGHDN and FVKESK. CDR3 sequence (DNA): TGTGCCAGCAGCCAAGTAGTAACCTACGAGCAGTACTTC. It yields the protein CASSQVVTYEQYF.

This chain joins TRBV6-6 and TRBJ2-5, with 11 bases aligning to TRBD2. The germline V gene has CDR1 MNHNY and CDR2 SVGAGI (reference sequence). The J segment lost 5 bases and the V segment lost 8 bases, leaving 10 bases of the junction unmatched. The CDR3 consists of 15 residues. The CDR3 loop is CASRLTSGRVETQYF. In DNA form, the CDR3 reads TGTGCCAGCCGTTTAACTAGCGGGAGAGTTGAGACCCAGTACTTC.

The rearrangement joins TRBV27 to TRBJ1-1; D call uncertain. The germline V gene encodes CDR1 MNHEY and CDR2 SMNVEV (reference sequence). The CDR3 sequence is 18 residues long. The ends were cut back, 2 bases at V and 2 bases at J, with 21 bases in the middle. CDR3 nucleotides: TGTGCCAGCAGTTTAAAGAGACACCGCAAATTCCTAAACACTGAAGCTTTCTTT. Translated: CASSLKRHRKFLNTEAFF.

This clone was seen more than once but under ten times. The chain employs TRBV11-2 and TRBJ1-5; a weak D match, TRBD1 (5 bases). The germline gives CDR1 SGHAT, CDR2 FQNNGV. V was shortened by 0 bases and J by 6 bases, with 12 bases between the two germline ends. The CDR3 is made up of 15 amino acids. The DNA for the CDR3 is TGTGCCAGCAGCTTAGAGGTGGGTGGGGGTCAGCCCCAGCATTTT. The encoded protein is CASSLEVGGGQPQHF. The full variable domain, completed using reference TRBV11-2 and TRBJ1-5, is EAGVAQSPRYKIIEKRQSVAFWCNPISGHATLYWYQQILGQGPKLLIQFQNNGVVDDSQLPKDRFSAERLKGVDSTLKIQPAKLEDSAVYLCASSLEVGGGQPQHFGDGTRLSIL.

This CDR3 reads CASSLGPGNTEAFF. The CDR3 nucleotides read TGCGCCAGCAGCCTCGGGCCAGGGAACACTGAAGCTTTCTTT. The chain uses TRBV5-1 and TRBJ1-1; D remains unclear. The V gene lost 4 bases and the J gene lost 1 base, with 11 bases spanning the gap. In germline, CDR1 is SGHRS, CDR2 YFSETQ. The CDR3 is 14 residues long.

This clone turned up a few times. The junction shows a germline mismatch at one end, possibly a read error. The rearrangement uses TRBV2 and TRBJ2-7, with D unresolved. The CDR3 is 13 residues long. In germline, CDR1 is SNHLY, CDR2 FYNNEI. The CDR3 nucleotides read TGTGCCAGCCGTGACGTCAGCTCCTACGAGCAGTACTTC. This translates into CASRDVSSYEQYF.

The chain carries TRBV5-1 and TRBJ2-3, with D hard to call. The V gene lost 4 bases and the J gene lost 0 bases, with 12 bases spanning the gap. This CDR3 contains 15 residues. Germline V lookup: CDR1 SGHRS, CDR2 YFSETQ. The CDR3 DNA reads as TGCGCCAGCAGCAGGCGTCCCACTAGCACAGATACGCAGTATTTT. Translating gives CASSRRPTSTDTQYF. Full variable domain (outside the CDR3, taken from reference TRBV5-1 and TRBJ2-3): KAGVTQTPRYLIKTRGQQVTLSCSPISGHRSVSWYQQTPGQGLQFLFEYFSETQRNKGNFPGRFSGRQFSNSRSEMNVSTLELGDSALYLCASSRRPTSTDTQYFGPGTRLTVL.

This clone was observed a single time. The rearrangement uses TRBV30 and TRBJ1-2; unclear D gene. Looked up from germline, CDR1 is GTSNPN and CDR2 is SVGIG (reference sequence). This CDR3 has 12 residues. The germline V and J ends were trimmed by 3 bases and 2 bases, with 7 bases remaining between them. CDR3 protein: CAWSPINYGYTF. CDR3 in DNA: TGTGCCTGGAGCCCAATAAACTATGGCTACACCTTC.

The chain uses TRBV29-1 and TRBJ2-1, with a weak D call TRBD1 (5 bases). The length of the CDR3 is 12 residues. V was pared by 5 bases and J by 5 bases, with 10 bases between. Germline V CDR1 and CDR2: SQVTM, ANQGSEA. CDR3 amino acids: CSVIDRNNEQFF. The CDR3 coding sequence is TGCAGCGTTATCGACAGAAACAATGAGCAGTTCTTC.

The gene calls are TRBV19 and TRBJ2-6, with D perhaps TRBD2 (6 bases). From germline, CDR1 is LNHDA and CDR2 SQIVND (reference sequence). Trimming removed 3 bases at V and 1 base at J, with 13 bases between. The CDR3 covers 17 residues. The CDR3 reads CASSIRGGPSGANVLTF. Written as DNA, the CDR3 is TGTGCCAGTAGTATCCGTGGAGGGCCTTCTGGGGCCAACGTCCTGACTTTC.